This T cell receptor beta chain was recovered during a study of regulatory T cells in long-lasting Graves disease. Ten or more counts support this clonotype. As for time point: newly diagnosed GD, antithyroid drugs for less than 3 months. RNA isolated from PBMCs was used to make the TCR library. Patients were enrolled at an endocrinology department in Xi'an, China. The germline V gene has CDR1 MNHEY and CDR2 SVGAGI. This CDR3 spans 14 amino acids. V was trimmed by 4 bases and J by 2 bases, leaving 12 bases between them. The TCR beta library used iRepertoire HTBI primers with Arm-PCR amplification of CDR3. Original processing notes: Samples revealed under 65 TRBV and 14 TRBJ segments. TCRdb recomputed calls from the multiplex PCR reads with MiXCR, one row per CDR3 protein. The V and J calls were determined by TCRdb, not by the authors. Of 400,000 to 450,000 distinct CDR3 sequences detected, under 15% appear once; the ten largest clones hold over 15%.

This sample was also put to use in a study of T cells in Graves' hyperthyroidism and ophthalmopathy.

The J gene is TRBJ2-7, the V gene TRBV6-5; D is unresolved. The specimen comprised peripheral blood mononuclear cells (PBMCs), sampled at new diagnosis, from a patient treated with antithyroid drugs. The source of this sequence is a woman aged 25 to 39 with Graves disease. In DNA, the CDR3 is TGTGCCAGCAGTTCTGCGCTCCGTCCCTACGAGCAGTACTTC. It codes for CASSSALRPYEQYF.